The 20 T cell receptor beta chains given below trace back to one sample, sequenced in a study of glioma-infiltrating T cells after dendritic cell vaccination. Using immunoSEQ multiplex PCR, the repertoire was profiled, and TCRdb retains in-frame clones only, with some absent. The sample lists about 82,000 clones, 70% to 90% seen once, with more than 3% in the top ten. The source material was blood, sampled before dendritic cell vaccination. These receptors were obtained from a human donor with glioblastoma.

The chain recombines TRBV15 with TRBJ2-3, with TRBD1 as a possible D gene (6 bases). Trimming pared 4 bases from V and 0 bases from J, leaving 14 bases between. Germline V gives CDR1 LNHNV, CDR2 YYDKDF (reference sequence). The CDR3 is made up of 16 amino acids. CDR3 coding DNA: TGTGCCACCAGCAACCTAGGGGGTGCTAGCACAGATACGCAGTATTTT. It specifies CATSNLGGASTDTQYF.

This clone was picked up one time. V usage is TRBV2 and J usage is TRBJ1-5; no firm D call. V lost 8 bases, J lost 0 bases, and 14 bases lay in between. The length of the CDR3 is 15 residues. Germline CDR1 reads SNHLY; CDR2 reads FYNNEI. The CDR3 spells CASVAGGYSNQPQHF. The DNA of the CDR3 is TGTGCCAGCGTTGCGGGAGGCTATAGCAATCAGCCCCAGCATTTT.

The chain's CDR3 is CASSLSFVTPDQPQHF. CDR3 sequence (DNA): TGTGCCAGCAGTTTATCATTCGTGACACCAGATCAGCCCCAGCATTTT. The chain links TRBV28 to TRBJ1-5; no clear D gene. Trimming left V 1 base short and J 5 bases short, with 15 bases between. Germline assignment: CDR1 MDHEN and CDR2 SYDVKM. This CDR3 contains 16 residues.

CDR3 coding DNA: TGTGCCTGGAGTCGGTTCATGAACACTGAAGCTTTCTTT. Residues: CAWSRFMNTEAFF. The rearrangement links TRBV30 to TRBJ1-1; D not resolved. The germline V gene has CDR1 GTSNPN and CDR2 SVGIG (reference sequence). This CDR3 is 13 amino acids long. V was trimmed by 2 bases and J by 0 bases, leaving 7 bases between them.

The chain has TRBV6-1 and TRBJ2-7, with D possibly being TRBD2 (6 bases). V lost 11 bases to trimming and J lost 3 bases, with 11 bases between them. The CDR3 spans 11 residues. The germline V gene has CDR1 MNHNS and CDR2 SASEGT. The CDR3 region has the DNA TGTGCCTCCGGAGCGGGCTACGAGCAGTACTTC. It specifies CASGAGYEQYF.

This clone was seen a single time. This chain links TRBV5-5 with TRBJ2-3; 8 positions match TRBD2. CDR1 and CDR2 from the germline V gene are SGHKS and YYEKEE (reference sequence). V was pared by 4 bases and J by 3 bases, with 10 bases of the junction left unmatched. There are 16 residues in the CDR3. The CDR3 is CASSRGGSGRTDTQYF. CDR3 coding DNA: TGTGCCAGCAGCCGGGGGGGGTCCGGAAGGACAGATACGCAGTATTTT.

The chain is built from TRBV7-8 and TRBJ2-1; 7 nucleotides match TRBD1. Germline V gene lookup returns CDR1 SGHVS and CDR2 FQNEAQ. The length of the CDR3 is 14 residues. J lost 5 bases, V lost 8 bases, and 9 bases had no gene match. The CDR3 sequence is CASRTYRGNNEQFF. CDR3 bases: TGTGCCAGCCGGACGTACAGGGGTAACAATGAGCAGTTCTTC.

CDR3 in amino acids: CARSRDSYNEQFF. Written as DNA, the CDR3 is TGTGCCAGAAGCCGGGACAGCTACAATGAGCAGTTCTTC. The rearrangement uses TRBV2 and TRBJ2-1; 7 nucleotides line up with TRBD1. The V gene end was trimmed by 9 bases and the J gene end by 3 bases; junction bases not matched to a gene: 5. Germline V gene lookup returns CDR1 SNHLY and CDR2 FYNNEI. This CDR3 has 13 amino acids.

J is TRBJ2-1 and V is TRBV5-1; TRBD2 matches at 11 bases. The length of the CDR3 is 16 residues. Germline CDR1 reads SGHRS; CDR2 reads YFSETQ. Trimming took 3 bases from V and 1 from J; bases not matched to a gene: 3. This chain's CDR3 is CASSSIAGGSYNEQFF. The CDR3 DNA sequence: TGCGCCAGCAGCTCGATAGCGGGAGGGTCCTACAATGAGCAGTTCTTC. The variable domain in full, with the rest retrieved from reference TRBV5-1 and TRBJ2-1, is KAGVTQTPRYLIKTRGQQVTLSCSPISGHRSVSWYQQTPGQGLQFLFEYFSETQRNKGNFPGRFSGRQFSNSRSEMNVSTLELGDSALYLCASSSIAGGSYNEQFFGPGTRLTVL.

This chain links TRBV6-1 with TRBJ1-5; D gene uncertain. With 11 bases removed from V and 0 bases from J, the gap between germline ends came to 14 bases. The CDR3 has 14 amino acids. The V gene's germline CDR1 is MNHNS and CDR2 SASEGT. CDR3 coding DNA: TGTGCCTCCCAACGGGGATATAGCAATCAGCCCCAGCATTTT. It encodes CASQRGYSNQPQHF.

The chain employs TRBV27 and TRBJ2-5; 8 bases agree with TRBD2. This CDR3 has 14 amino acids. J was trimmed by 6 bases and V by 5 bases; bases with no gene match: 8. The germline CDR1 and CDR2 sequences are MNHEY and SMNVEV (reference sequence). CDR3 sequence: CASSRAGAGKTQYF. CDR3 sequence (DNA): TGTGCCAGCAGTCGAGCGGGGGCGGGGAAGACCCAGTACTTC.

The rearrangement joins TRBV2 to TRBJ2-2, with D perhaps TRBD1 (5 bases). V lost 8 bases to trimming and J lost 4 bases, with 11 bases between them. CDR1 SNHLY and CDR2 FYNNEI come from the germline V gene. The CDR3 loop spans 13 amino acids. In nucleotides, the CDR3 is TGTGCCAGCGGCAGGGCGAGCACCGGGGAGCTGTTTTTT. The encoded protein is CASGRASTGELFF.

The chain employs TRBV9 and TRBJ2-1, with 7 bases lining up with TRBD2. This CDR3 spans 17 amino acids. Trimming took 0 bases from V and 4 from J; bases not matched to a gene: 10. CDR1 SGDLS and CDR2 YYNGEE come from the germline V gene. Here the CDR3 reads CASSVGGGASGYNEQFF. The CDR3 nucleotides read TGTGCCAGCAGCGTAGGGGGAGGGGCTAGCGGTTACAATGAGCAGTTCTTC.

V usage is TRBV10-2 and J usage is TRBJ1-2; 7 positions match TRBD1. CDR1 is WSHSY and CDR2 is SAAADI in the germline V gene. Losses at the gene ends were 4 bases for V and 3 bases for J; bases not matched to a gene: 11. This CDR3 contains 16 residues. In DNA, the CDR3 is TGCGCCAGCAGTGGCCCCTCAGGGGGGATAGACTATGGCTACACCTTC. Translation: CASSGPSGGIDYGYTF.

The chain joins TRBV9 to TRBJ1-2; D perhaps matches TRBD1 (5 bases). V was trimmed by 0 bases and J by 8 bases, leaving 8 bases between them. CDR1 is SGDLS and CDR2 is YYNGEE in the germline V gene. The CDR3 has 12 residues. CDR3 nucleotide sequence: TGTGCCAGCAGCGTAGGCGGGGCCGGCTACACCTTC. It encodes CASSVGGAGYTF.

This rearrangement joins TRBV7-9 to TRBJ2-1; 10 nucleotides line up with TRBD2. CDR1 and CDR2 from the germline V gene are SEHNR and FQNEAQ (reference sequence). The CDR3 is made up of 15 amino acids. V dropped 2 bases and J dropped 8; count of bases not matched to a gene: 6. CDR3 residues: CASSLLAGVVYEQFF. In DNA form, the CDR3 reads TGTGCCAGCAGCTTACTAGCGGGAGTTGTATATGAGCAGTTCTTC.

Here the CDR3 reads CVTPRGKENIQYF. CDR3 in DNA: TGCGTGACTCCCAGGGGGAAGGAAAACATTCAGTACTTC. The rearrangement uses TRBV10-1 and TRBJ2-4; 7 nucleotides match TRBD1. The CDR3 covers 13 residues. Germline CDR1 WNHNN, CDR2 SYGVQD (reference sequence).

The CDR3 here is CASSQGPGQGFTGELFF. Here the CDR3 DNA reads TGCGCCAGCAGCCAAGGTCCGGGACAGGGGTTCACCGGGGAGCTGTTTTTT. The J gene is TRBJ2-2, the V gene TRBV4-1, with 10 bases matching TRBD1. The CDR3 loop spans 17 amino acids. Germline V gene data show CDR1 as MGHRA and CDR2 as YSYEKL. The junction had 6 bases not matched to a gene; V was cut back by 1 base and J by 4 bases.

This clone is a singleton in its sample. The V call is TRBV6-5, the J call TRBJ1-6; D is ambiguous. The CDR3 sequence is 14 residues long. V gave up 6 bases and J gave up 9 bases, with 15 bases separating them. Germline CDR1 reads MNHEY; CDR2 reads SVGAGI. The CDR3 DNA reads TGTGCCAGCAGGGCGGGGATCCAAGGTTCACCCCTCCACTTT. Protein: CASRAGIQGSPLHF.

CDR3 DNA sequence: TGTGCCAGCAGGGCCGACAGCAATGGTCAGCCCCAGCATTTT. This encodes CASRADSNGQPQHF. This chain connects TRBV6-1 to TRBJ1-5; D may be TRBD1 (5 bases). The CDR3 is 14 residues long. CDR1 is MNHNS, CDR2 SASEGT, per germline. Trimming removed 6 bases at V and 6 bases at J, with 15 bases between.